The rows below give T cell receptor beta chains drawn from one sample of a study of blood T cell repertoires in COVID-19. Measured with immunoSEQ multiplex PCR; TCRdb has only the in-frame clones, and not every one. The sample records some 150,000 clones, 75% to 85% being singletons. The sample comprised peripheral blood. These receptors came from a woman between 65 and 79 years old with COVID-19, enrolled during active disease. Each CDR3 is given with its conserved first and last residue. Fields, in order: clone size, D gene, V gene, J gene, CDR3 DNA, CDR3 protein. D genes are given only for firm matches. Clone size is shown for a subset of rows, as once, few, many or a class of expanded clone.

once	TRBD1	TRBV9	TRBJ1-3	TGTGCCAGCAGCGTTCGTAGCCGGGACAGAGGGGAGCTATATTTT	CASSVRSRDRGELYF
few	TRBD2	TRBV5-1	TRBJ2-3	TGCGCCAGTAAGGTGGGGACTAGCCTCCCTGGGGATACGCAGTATTTT	CASKVGTSLPGDTQYF
.	.	TRBV4-2	TRBJ2-2	TGTGCCAGCAGCCAGGCAACCGGGGAGCTGTTTTTT	CASSQATGELFF
.	TRBD1	TRBV11-2	TRBJ1-3	TGTGCCAGCGGGACAGGGGTTGGTGGAAACACCATATATTTT	CASGTGVGGNTIYF
few	.	TRBV20-1	TRBJ1-2	TGCAGTGCTAGTGTGGGGGCCGGGTATGGCTACACCTTC	CSASVGAGYGYTF
many	TRBD1	TRBV15	TRBJ1-3	TGTGCCACCAGCAGAGACCGGGACAGGGGAAGGCGCGCTGGAAACACCATATATTTT	CATSRDRDRGRRAGNTIYF
once	.	TRBV7-9	TRBJ2-3	TGTGCCAGCAGCTTAGGGAGCCAAGATACGCAGTATTTT	CASSLGSQDTQYF
.	TRBD2	TRBV29-1	TRBJ2-3	TGCAGCGTTGAAGTGGCGGGGGGTAGCACAGATACGCAGTATTTT	CSVEVAGGSTDTQYF
.	TRBD1	TRBV30	TRBJ2-3	TGTGCCTGGAGTGCCACACAGGGGGCGACCACAGATACGCAGTATTTT	CAWSATQGATTDTQYF
.	TRBD1	TRBV9	TRBJ2-6	TGTGCCAGCAGCGACGGACAGGGGATGTACTCTGGGGCCAACGTCCTGACTTTC	CASSDGQGMYSGANVLTF
.	TRBD2	TRBV28	TRBJ2-1	TGTGCCTCCCGGGACAGGACTAGCGGGTTCCCTAGGAATGAGCAGTTCTTC	CASRDRTSGFPRNEQFF
once	.	TRBV12-3/TRBV12-4	TRBJ1-1	TGTGCCAGCAGACCGGACAGCGCTCGTGAAGCTTTCTTT	CASRPDSAREAFF
.	.	TRBV5-1	TRBJ1-6	TGCGCCAGCACCGTAGAAAGGGGTTCACCCCTCCACTTT	CASTVERGSPLHF
.	.	TRBV2	TRBJ2-7	TGTGCCAGCAGTTGGGGGCAGGGTTCCTACGAGCAGTACTTC	CASSWGQGSYEQYF
.	.	TRBV28	TRBJ2-2	TGTGCCAGCAGTTTAGCGCCGAACACCGGGGAGCTGTTTTTT	CASSLAPNTGELFF
.	TRBD2	TRBV30	TRBJ2-2	TGTGCCTGGAGTGTCGGACTAGACACCGGGGAGCTGTTTTTT	CAWSVGLDTGELFF
.	.	TRBV19	TRBJ1-5	TGTGCCAGTAGTATCCGGTCCGATCAGCCCCAGCATTTT	CASSIRSDQPQHF
few	.	TRBV7-8	TRBJ1-3	TGTGCCAGCAGCTTAGGCAGGGAGGGCCCTATTCGTGGAAACACCATATATTTT	CASSLGREGPIRGNTIYF
many	.	TRBV30	TRBJ1-5	TGTGCCTGGAGTCCTCAGGGGAATCAGCCCCAGCATTTT	CAWSPQGNQPQHF
.	TRBD2	TRBV5-1	TRBJ2-7	TGCGCCAGCAGCTCCACAACTAGCGGGGGGGCGGGAGAGCAGTACTTC	CASSSTTSGGAGEQYF
.	TRBD1	TRBV2	TRBJ2-3	TGTGCCAGCAACCCGGGACAGGGGATCACAGATACGCAGTATTTT	CASNPGQGITDTQYF
.	.	TRBV27	TRBJ2-6	TGTGCCAGCAGCTTCTCTGGGGCCAACGTCCTGACTTTC	CASSFSGANVLTF
.	.	TRBV7-9	TRBJ2-6	TGTGCCAGCAGCGCGGACACAGGCCCCTCTGGGGCCAACGTCCTGACTTTC	CASSADTGPSGANVLTF
.	.	TRBV2	TRBJ1-2	TGTGCCAGCAAAATCGAGGGGACTCCCTATGGCTACACCTTC	CASKIEGTPYGYTF
.	.	TRBV2	TRBJ1-1	TGTGCCAGCAGTGGGGTTGACAGAAACACTGAAGCTTTCTTT	CASSGVDRNTEAFF
.	.	TRBV14	TRBJ2-2	TGTGCCAGCAGCCAAGAAGGCGGGGCGTTCACCGGGGAGCTGTTTTTT	CASSQEGGAFTGELFF
.	.	TRBV5-1	TRBJ1-2	TGCGCCAGCAGCTTGGGAGAAAACAACTATGGCTACACCTTC	CASSLGENNYGYTF
.	TRBD1	TRBV7-2	TRBJ2-5	TGTGCCAGCAGCCTACAGGGGGCGTCGGGGGAGACCCAGTACTTC	CASSLQGASGETQYF
.	.	TRBV4-3	TRBJ1-4	TGCGCCAGCAGCCAAGATAACGGCGGGGCTAATGAAAAACTGTTTTTT	CASSQDNGGANEKLFF
.	TRBD1	TRBV18	TRBJ1-5	TGTGCCAGCTCCCAAGGGACAGAACCCAATCAGCCCCAGCATTTT	CASSQGTEPNQPQHF
.	.	TRBV2	TRBJ1-5	TGTGCCGGCAGTGCTGGCGGAAGTCCCAATCAGCCCCAGCATTTT	CAGSAGGSPNQPQHF
.	TRBD1	TRBV19	TRBJ1-1	TGTGCCAGTGGAGGCAGGGGGTTCATGAACACTGAAGCTTTCTTT	CASGGRGFMNTEAFF
.	.	TRBV19	TRBJ1-2	TGTGCCAGTACCCGGGACACCCCAGACTATGGCTACACCTTC	CASTRDTPDYGYTF
.	.	TRBV3-1/TRBV3-2	TRBJ2-2	TGTGCCAGCAGCTATCAGATTCCCGGGGAGCTGTTTTTT	CASSYQIPGELFF
once	.	TRBV7-2	TRBJ2-3	TGTGCCAGCAGAGCCCAAGATACGCAGTATTTT	CASRAQDTQYF
.	.	TRBV27	TRBJ1-2	TGTGCCAGCAGTTCAGGGTATGGCTACACCTTC	CASSSGYGYTF
few	TRBD1	TRBV30	TRBJ1-2	TGTGCCTGGAGTCCCCGGACAGGGGGCGTCTATGGCTACACCTTC	CAWSPRTGGVYGYTF
.	.	TRBV29-1	TRBJ2-1	TGCAGCCCCGAGTGGGAGAATGAGCAGTTCTTC	CSPEWENEQFF
.	.	TRBV5-1	TRBJ1-5	TGCGCCAGCAGCTTGGACAGTTATAGCAATCAGCCCCAGCATTTT	CASSLDSYSNQPQHF
.	TRBD1	TRBV24-1	TRBJ2-7	TGTGCCACCAGTGAAGCCACCGGGACAGGGAGTCTCTACGAGCAGTACTTC	CATSEATGTGSLYEQYF
.	TRBD2	TRBV28	TRBJ2-7	TGTGCCAGCAGTTTACTTAGCGGGGGGGCCTACGAGCAGTACTTC	CASSLLSGGAYEQYF
.	.	TRBV7-8	TRBJ2-1	TGTGCCAGCAGCCCCCACTATTCCTACAATGAGCAGTTCTTC	CASSPHYSYNEQFF
.	TRBD2	TRBV6-5	TRBJ2-5	TGTGCCAGCAGACCCGGGACTAGCGTGGTAGAGACCCAGTACTTC	CASRPGTSVVETQYF
.	.	TRBV5-1	TRBJ2-7	TGCGCCAGCAGCCAGGGCTCCTACGAGCAGTACTTC	CASSQGSYEQYF
.	TRBD2	TRBV30	TRBJ2-3	TGTGCCTGGAGCCCGGGACTAGCGGGGGGCACAGATACGCAGTATTTT	CAWSPGLAGGTDTQYF